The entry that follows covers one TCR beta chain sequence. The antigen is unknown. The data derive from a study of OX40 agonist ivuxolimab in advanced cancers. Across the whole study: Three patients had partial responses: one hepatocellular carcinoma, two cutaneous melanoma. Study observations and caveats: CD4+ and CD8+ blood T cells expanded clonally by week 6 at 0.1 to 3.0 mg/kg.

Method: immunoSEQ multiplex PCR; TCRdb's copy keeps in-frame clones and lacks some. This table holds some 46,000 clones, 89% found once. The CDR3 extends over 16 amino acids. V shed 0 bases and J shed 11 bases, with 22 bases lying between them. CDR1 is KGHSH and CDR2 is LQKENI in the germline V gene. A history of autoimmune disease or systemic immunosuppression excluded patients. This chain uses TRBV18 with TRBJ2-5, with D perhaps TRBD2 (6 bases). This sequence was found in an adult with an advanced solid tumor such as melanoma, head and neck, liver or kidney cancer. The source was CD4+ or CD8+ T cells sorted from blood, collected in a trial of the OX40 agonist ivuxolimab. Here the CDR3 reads CASSPPGRPDGEEQYF. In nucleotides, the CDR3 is TGTGCCAGCTCACCACCAGGACGACCAGACGGGGAGGAGCAGTACTTC.